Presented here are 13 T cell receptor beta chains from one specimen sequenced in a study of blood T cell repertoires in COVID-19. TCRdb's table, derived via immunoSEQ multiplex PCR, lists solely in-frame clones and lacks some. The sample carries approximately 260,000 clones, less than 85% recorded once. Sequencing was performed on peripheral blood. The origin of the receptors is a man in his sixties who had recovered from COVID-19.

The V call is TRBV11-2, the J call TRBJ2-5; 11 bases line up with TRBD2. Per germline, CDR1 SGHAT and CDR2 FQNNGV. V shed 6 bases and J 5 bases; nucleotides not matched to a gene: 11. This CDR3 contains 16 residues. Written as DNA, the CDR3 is TGTGCCAGCAGATCCATTAGCGGGGGGGCTGGGGAGACCCAGTACTTC. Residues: CASRSISGGAGETQYF.

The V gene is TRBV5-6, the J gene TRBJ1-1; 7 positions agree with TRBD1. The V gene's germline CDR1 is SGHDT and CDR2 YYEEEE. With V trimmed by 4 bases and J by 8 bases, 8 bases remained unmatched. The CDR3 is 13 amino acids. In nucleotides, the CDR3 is TGTGCCAGCAGCCTCGGCTGGACAGGAGAAGCTTTCTTT. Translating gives CASSLGWTGEAFF.

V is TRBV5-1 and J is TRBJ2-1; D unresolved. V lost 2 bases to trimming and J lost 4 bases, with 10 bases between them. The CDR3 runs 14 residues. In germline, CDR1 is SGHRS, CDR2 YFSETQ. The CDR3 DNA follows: TGCGCCAGCAGCTTCATGACTGCTTACAATGAGCAGTTCTTC. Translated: CASSFMTAYNEQFF.

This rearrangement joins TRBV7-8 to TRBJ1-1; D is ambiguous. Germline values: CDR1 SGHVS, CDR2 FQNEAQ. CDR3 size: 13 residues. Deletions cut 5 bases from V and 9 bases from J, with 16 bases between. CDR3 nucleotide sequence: TGTGCCAGCAGCCCGGACGGAGGAAGAAAAGCTTTCTTT. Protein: CASSPDGGRKAFF.

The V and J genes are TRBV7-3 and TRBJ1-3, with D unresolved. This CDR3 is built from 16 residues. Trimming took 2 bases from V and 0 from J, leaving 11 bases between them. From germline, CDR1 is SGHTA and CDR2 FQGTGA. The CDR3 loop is CASSLGPQNSGNTIYF. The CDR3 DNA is TGTGCCAGCAGCTTAGGTCCACAAAACTCTGGAAACACCATATATTTT.

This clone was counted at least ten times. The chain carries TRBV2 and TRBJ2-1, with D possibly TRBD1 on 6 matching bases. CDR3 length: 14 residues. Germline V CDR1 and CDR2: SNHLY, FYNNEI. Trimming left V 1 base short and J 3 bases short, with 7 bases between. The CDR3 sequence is CASSEGTVYNEQFF. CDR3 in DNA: TGTGCCAGCAGTGAAGGGACAGTCTACAATGAGCAGTTCTTC. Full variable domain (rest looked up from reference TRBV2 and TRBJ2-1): EPEVTQTPSHQVTQMGQEVILRCVPISNHLYFYWYRQILGQKVEFLVSFYNNEISEKSEIFDDQFSVERPDGSNFTLKIRSTKLEDSAMYFCASSEGTVYNEQFFGPGTRLTVL.

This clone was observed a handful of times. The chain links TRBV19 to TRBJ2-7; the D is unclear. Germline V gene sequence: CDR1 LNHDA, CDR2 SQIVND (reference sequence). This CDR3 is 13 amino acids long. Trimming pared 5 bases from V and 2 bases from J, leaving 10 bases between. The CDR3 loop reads CASSRSPTYEQYF. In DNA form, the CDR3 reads TGTGCCAGTAGTCGGTCCCCGACCTACGAGCAGTACTTC.

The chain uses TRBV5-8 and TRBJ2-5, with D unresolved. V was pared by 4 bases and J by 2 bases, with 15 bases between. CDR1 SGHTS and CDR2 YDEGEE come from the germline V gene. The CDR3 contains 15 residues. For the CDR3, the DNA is TGTGCCAGCAGCCCGACGGCAGGAACACAAGAGACCCAGTACTTC. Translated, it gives CASSPTAGTQETQYF.

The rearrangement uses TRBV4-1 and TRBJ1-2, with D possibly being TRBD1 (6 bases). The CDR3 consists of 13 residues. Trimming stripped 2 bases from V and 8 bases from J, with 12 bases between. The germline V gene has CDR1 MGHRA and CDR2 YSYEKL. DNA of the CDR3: TGCGCCAGCAGCCAACCACAGGGTTGGGGCTACACCTTC. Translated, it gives CASSQPQGWGYTF.

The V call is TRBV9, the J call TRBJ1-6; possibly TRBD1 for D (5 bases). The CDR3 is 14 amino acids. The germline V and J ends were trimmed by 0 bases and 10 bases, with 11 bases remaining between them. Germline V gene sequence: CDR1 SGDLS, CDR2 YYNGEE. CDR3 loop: CASSVGTSRSPLHF. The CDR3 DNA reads TGTGCCAGCAGCGTAGGGACATCTCGCTCACCCCTCCACTTT.

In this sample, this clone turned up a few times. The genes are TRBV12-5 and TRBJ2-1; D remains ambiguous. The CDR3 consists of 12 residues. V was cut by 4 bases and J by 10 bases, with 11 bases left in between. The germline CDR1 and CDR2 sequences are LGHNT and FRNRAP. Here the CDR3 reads CASGSEIGEQFF. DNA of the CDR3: TGTGCTAGTGGTTCGGAGATTGGCGAGCAGTTCTTC.

CDR3 sequence: CASSVDRYSPLHF. The CDR3 bases are TGTGCCAGCAGCGTAGACAGGTATTCACCCCTCCACTTT. The J gene is TRBJ1-6, the V gene TRBV9; D possibly corresponds to TRBD1 (5 bases). Germline V gene lookup returns CDR1 SGDLS and CDR2 YYNGEE. This CDR3 contains 13 residues. V was trimmed by 0 bases and J by 8 bases, leaving 6 bases between them.

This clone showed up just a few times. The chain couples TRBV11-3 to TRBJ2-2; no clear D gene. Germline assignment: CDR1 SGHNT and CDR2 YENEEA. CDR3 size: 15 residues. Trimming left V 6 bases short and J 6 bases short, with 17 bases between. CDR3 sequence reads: CASSPSRGWAGELFF. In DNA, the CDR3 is TGTGCCAGCAGTCCTTCTAGAGGCTGGGCCGGGGAGCTGTTTTTT.